The subject of this entry is one T cell receptor (beta chain). Time point in this sample: newly diagnosed GD, antithyroid drugs for less than 3 months. Preparation of the TCR library used RNA extracted from PBMCs. Construction of TCR beta libraries relied on iRepertoire HTBI primers and on Arm-PCR targeting CDR3 regions. From the multiplex PCR reads, TCRdb called clonotypes with MiXCR, one entry per CDR3 protein. Here the sample spans 400,000 to 500,000 distinct CDR3 sequences, 15% being singletons. The germline V gene encodes CDR1 DFQATT and CDR2 SNEGSKA (reference sequence). Trimming pared 1 base from V and 0 bases from J, leaving 7 bases between. The CDR3 runs to 14 residues. The sample is drawn from a study of regulatory T cells in long-lasting Graves disease. A further study also used this sample, focusing on T cells in Graves' hyperthyroidism and ophthalmopathy.

The source material was peripheral blood mononuclear cells (PBMCs), sampled at new diagnosis, from a patient treated with antithyroid drugs. This sequence joins TRBV20-1 and TRBJ2-1, with unresolved D. The origin of this receptor is a woman aged 40 to 55 with Graves disease. The DNA of the CDR3 is TGCAGTGCTAGAGGAGTGAGCTCCTACAATGAGCAGTTCTTC. Translation gives CSARGVSSYNEQFF.